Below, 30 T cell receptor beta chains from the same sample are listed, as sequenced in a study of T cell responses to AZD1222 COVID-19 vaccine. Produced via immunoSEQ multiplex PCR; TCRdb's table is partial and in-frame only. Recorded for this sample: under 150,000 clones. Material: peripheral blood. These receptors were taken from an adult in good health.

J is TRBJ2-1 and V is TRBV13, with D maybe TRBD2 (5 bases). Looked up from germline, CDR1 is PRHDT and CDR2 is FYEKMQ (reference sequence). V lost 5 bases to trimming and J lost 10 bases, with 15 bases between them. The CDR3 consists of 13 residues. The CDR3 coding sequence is TGTGCCAGCAGCGGTAGGGTTCCGGGGGAGCAGTTCTTC. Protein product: CASSGRVPGEQFF.

CDR3 in amino acids: CASSHLGTGGGQPQHF. The CDR3 DNA reads TGTGCCAGCAGTCATCTGGGGACAGGGGGGGGTCAGCCCCAGCATTTT. V and J are TRBV28 and TRBJ1-5; 11 bases line up with TRBD1. This CDR3 contains 16 residues. Germline assignment: CDR1 MDHEN and CDR2 SYDVKM. Germline trimming cut 5 bases from V and 6 bases from J; bases unmatched to any gene: 9.

The CDR3 sequence is CASSHVTNTYEQYF. CDR3 in DNA: TGTGCCAGCAGCCATGTGACAAATACCTACGAGCAGTACTTC. V usage is TRBV3-1 (or the pseudogene TRBV3-2) and J usage is TRBJ2-7; D is unclear. Trimming removed 3 bases from V and 2 bases from J, with 11 bases in between. Germline V gene data show CDR1 as LGHDT and CDR2 as YNNKEL (reference sequence). CDR3 length: 14 amino acids.

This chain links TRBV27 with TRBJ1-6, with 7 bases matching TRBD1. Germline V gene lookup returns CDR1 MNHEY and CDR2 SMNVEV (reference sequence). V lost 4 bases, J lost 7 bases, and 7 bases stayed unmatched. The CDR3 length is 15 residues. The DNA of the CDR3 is TGTGCCAGCAGTTCACACAGGGGAGACAATTCACCCCTCCACTTT. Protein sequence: CASSSHRGDNSPLHF.

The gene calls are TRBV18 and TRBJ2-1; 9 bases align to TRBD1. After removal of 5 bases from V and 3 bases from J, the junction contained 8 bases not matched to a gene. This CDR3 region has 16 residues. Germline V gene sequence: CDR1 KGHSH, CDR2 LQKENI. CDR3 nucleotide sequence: TGTGCCAGCTCATCGCAACAGGGGGCGGACTACAATGAGCAGTTCTTC. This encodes CASSSQQGADYNEQFF.

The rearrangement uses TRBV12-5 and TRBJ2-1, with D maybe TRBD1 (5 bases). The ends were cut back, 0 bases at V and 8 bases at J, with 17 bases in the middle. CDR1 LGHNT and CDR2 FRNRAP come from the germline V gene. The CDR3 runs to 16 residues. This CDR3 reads CASGLVLSGMGHEQFF. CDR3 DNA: TGTGCTAGTGGTTTGGTACTTTCAGGGATGGGCCATGAGCAGTTCTTC.

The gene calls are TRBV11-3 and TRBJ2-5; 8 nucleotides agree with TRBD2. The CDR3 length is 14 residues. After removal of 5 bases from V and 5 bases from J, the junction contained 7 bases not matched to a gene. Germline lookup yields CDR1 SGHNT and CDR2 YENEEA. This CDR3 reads CASSPRTSGETQYF. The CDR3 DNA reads TGTGCCAGCAGCCCGCGTACTAGCGGTGAGACCCAGTACTTC.

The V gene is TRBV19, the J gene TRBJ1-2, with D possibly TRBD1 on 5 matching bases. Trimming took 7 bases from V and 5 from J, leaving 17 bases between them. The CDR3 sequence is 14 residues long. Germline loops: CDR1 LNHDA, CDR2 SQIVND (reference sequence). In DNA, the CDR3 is TGTGCCAGTAAGGTGTCCAGGGAAGTATATGGCTACACCTTC. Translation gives CASKVSREVYGYTF.

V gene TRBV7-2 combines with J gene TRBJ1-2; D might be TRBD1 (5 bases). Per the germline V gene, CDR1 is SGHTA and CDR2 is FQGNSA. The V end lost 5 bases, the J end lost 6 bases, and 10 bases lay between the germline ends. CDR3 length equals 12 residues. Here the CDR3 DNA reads TGTGCCAGCAGCGCGACAGAAAATGGCTACACCTTC. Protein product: CASSATENGYTF.

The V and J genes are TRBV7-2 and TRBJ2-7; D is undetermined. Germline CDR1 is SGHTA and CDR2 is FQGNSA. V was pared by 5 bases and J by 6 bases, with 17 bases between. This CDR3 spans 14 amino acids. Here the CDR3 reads CASSTGRWVREQYF. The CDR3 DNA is TGTGCCAGCAGCACCGGACGGTGGGTTCGCGAGCAGTACTTC.

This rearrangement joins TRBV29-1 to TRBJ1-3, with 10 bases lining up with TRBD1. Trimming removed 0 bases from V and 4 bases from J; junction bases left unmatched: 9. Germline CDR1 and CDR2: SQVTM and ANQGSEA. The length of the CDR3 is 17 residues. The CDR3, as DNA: TGCAGCGTTGAAGATCCCCAGACAGGGGGCGCGGGAAACACCATATATTTT. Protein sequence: CSVEDPQTGGAGNTIYF.

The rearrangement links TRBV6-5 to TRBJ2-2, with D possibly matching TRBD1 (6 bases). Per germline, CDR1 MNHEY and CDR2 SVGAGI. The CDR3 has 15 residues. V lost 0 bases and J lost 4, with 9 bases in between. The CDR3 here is CASSYSAGATGELFF. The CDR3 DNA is TGTGCCAGCAGTTACTCAGCAGGGGCCACCGGGGAGCTGTTTTTT.

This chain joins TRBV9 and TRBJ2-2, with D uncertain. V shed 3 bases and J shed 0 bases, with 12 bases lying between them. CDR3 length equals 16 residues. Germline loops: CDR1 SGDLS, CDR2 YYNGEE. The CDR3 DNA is TGTGCCAGCAGCGCCGCTACAACCGCGAACACCGGGGAGCTGTTTTTT. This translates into CASSAATTANTGELFF. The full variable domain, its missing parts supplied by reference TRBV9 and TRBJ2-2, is DSGVTQTPKHLITATGQRVTLRCSPRSGDLSVYWYQQSLDQGLQFLIQYYNGEERAKGNILERFSAQQFPDLHSELNLSSLELGDSALYFCASSAATTANTGELFFGEGSRLTVL.

The CDR3 coding sequence is TGTGCCAGTAGTATAGGGTTTGACACTGAAGCTTTCTTT. Its translation is CASSIGFDTEAFF. V and J are TRBV19 and TRBJ1-1; no clear D gene. V dropped 1 base and J dropped 3 bases, with 6 bases sitting between them. There are 13 residues in the CDR3. The germline V gene encodes CDR1 LNHDA and CDR2 SQIVND (reference sequence).

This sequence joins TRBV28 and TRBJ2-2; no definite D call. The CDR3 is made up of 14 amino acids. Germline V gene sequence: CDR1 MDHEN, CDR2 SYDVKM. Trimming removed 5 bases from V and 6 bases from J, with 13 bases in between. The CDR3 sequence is CASSLTGPPGELFF. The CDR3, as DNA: TGTGCCAGCAGTCTAACGGGCCCCCCCGGGGAGCTGTTTTTT.

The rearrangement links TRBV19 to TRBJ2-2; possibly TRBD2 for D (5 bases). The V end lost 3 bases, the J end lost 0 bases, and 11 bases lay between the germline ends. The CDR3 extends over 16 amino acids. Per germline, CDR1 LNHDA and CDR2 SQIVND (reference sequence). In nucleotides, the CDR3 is TGTGCCAGTAGTATCGTCCGGGGAGCGAACACCGGGGAGCTGTTTTTT. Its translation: CASSIVRGANTGELFF.

The CDR3 sequence is CASSLEVRVSGYTF. Here the CDR3 DNA reads TGTGCCAGCAGCTTGGAAGTGAGGGTATCAGGCTACACCTTC. The gene calls are TRBV5-4 and TRBJ1-2; D unresolved. This CDR3 has 14 amino acids. Trimming stripped 0 bases from V and 8 bases from J, with 14 bases between. CDR1 is SGHNT, CDR2 YYREEE, per germline (reference sequence).

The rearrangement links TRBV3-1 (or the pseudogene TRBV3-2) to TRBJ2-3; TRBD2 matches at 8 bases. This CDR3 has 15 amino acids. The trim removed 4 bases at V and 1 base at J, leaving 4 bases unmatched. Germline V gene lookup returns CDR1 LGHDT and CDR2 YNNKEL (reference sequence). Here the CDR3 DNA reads TGTGCCAGCAGCCCCCGGCGGGAGGGCACAGATACGCAGTATTTT. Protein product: CASSPRREGTDTQYF.

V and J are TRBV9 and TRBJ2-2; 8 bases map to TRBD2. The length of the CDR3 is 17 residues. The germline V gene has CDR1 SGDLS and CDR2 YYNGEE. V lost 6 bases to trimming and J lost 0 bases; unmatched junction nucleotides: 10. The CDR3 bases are TGTGCCAGCACCGGGTCAGCGGGGGACCCGAACACCGGGGAGCTGTTTTTT. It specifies CASTGSAGDPNTGELFF.

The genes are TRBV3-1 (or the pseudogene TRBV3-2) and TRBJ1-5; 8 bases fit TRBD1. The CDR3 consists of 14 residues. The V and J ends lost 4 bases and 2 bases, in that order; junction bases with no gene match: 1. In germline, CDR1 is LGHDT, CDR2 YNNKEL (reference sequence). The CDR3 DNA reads TGTGCCAGCAGCCGACAGGGGCGCAATCAGCCCCAGCATTTT. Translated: CASSRQGRNQPQHF.

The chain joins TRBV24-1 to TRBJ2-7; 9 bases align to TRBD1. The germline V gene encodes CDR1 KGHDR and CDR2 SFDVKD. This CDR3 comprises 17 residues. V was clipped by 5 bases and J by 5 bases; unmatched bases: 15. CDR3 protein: CATSVRPGGQGGHEQYF. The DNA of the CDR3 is TGTGCCACCAGTGTCCGTCCAGGGGGACAGGGAGGCCACGAGCAGTACTTC.

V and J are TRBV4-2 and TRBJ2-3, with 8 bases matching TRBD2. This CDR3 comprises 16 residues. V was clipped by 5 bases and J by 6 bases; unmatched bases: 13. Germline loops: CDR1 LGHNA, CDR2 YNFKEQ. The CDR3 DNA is TGTGCCAGCAGCTTGACTCGGGGGGGCCAGGCGGATACGCAGTATTTT. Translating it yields CASSLTRGGQADTQYF.

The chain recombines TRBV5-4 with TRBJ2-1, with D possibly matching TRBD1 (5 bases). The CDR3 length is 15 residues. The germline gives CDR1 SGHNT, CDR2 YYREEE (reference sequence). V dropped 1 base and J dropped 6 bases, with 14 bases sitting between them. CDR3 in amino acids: CASSLSQGSFNEQFF. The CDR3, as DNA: TGTGCCAGCAGCTTGAGTCAGGGAAGTTTCAATGAGCAGTTCTTC.

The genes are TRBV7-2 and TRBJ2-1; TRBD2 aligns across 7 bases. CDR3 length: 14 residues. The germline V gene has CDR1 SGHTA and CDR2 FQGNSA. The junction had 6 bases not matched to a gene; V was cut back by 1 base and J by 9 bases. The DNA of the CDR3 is TGTGCCAGCAGCTTAGGACTAGCAAGGCGTGAGCAGTTCTTC. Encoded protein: CASSLGLARREQFF.

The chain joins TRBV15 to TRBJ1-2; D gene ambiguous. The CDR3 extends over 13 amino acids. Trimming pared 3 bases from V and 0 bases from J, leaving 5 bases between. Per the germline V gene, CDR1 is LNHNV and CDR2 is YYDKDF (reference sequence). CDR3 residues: CATSSTANYGYTF. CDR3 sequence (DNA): TGTGCCACCAGCAGCACCGCTAACTATGGCTACACCTTC.

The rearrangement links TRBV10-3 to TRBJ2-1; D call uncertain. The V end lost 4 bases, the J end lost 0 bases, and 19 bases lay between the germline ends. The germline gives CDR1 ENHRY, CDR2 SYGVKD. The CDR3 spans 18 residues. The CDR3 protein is CAISVQLLPLSSYNEQFF. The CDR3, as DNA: TGTGCCATCAGTGTACAGCTGCTCCCACTCTCCTCCTACAATGAGCAGTTCTTC.

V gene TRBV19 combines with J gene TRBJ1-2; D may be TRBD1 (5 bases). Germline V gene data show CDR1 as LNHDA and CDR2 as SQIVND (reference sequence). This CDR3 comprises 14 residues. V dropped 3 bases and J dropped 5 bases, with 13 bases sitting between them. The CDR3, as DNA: TGTGCCAGTAGTATCCAGGGACGGTGGTATGGCTACACCTTC. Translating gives CASSIQGRWYGYTF.

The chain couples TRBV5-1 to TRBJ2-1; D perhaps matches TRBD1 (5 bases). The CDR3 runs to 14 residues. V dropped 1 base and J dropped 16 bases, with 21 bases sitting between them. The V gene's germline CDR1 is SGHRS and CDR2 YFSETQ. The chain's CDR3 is CASSLSSGAQGDFF. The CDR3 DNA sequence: TGCGCCAGCAGCTTGAGTTCGGGTGCTCAGGGTGATTTCTTC.

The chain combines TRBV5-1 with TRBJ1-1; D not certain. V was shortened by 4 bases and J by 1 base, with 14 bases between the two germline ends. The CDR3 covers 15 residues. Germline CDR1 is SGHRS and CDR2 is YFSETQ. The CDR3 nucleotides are TGCGCCAGCAGCGCCGACCTAATTGGGAACACTGAAGCTTTCTTT. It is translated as CASSADLIGNTEAFF.

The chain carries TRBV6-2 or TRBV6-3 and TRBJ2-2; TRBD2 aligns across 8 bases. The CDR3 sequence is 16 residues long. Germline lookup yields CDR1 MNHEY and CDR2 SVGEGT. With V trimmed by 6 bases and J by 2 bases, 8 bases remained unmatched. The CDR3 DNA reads TGTGCCAGCAGCTCCAGGGGACTAGTTAACACCGGGGAGCTGTTTTTT. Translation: CASSSRGLVNTGELFF.